This record covers a single T cell receptor (beta chain). As handled by the study authors: Reference gene primer amplification in the assay estimated nucleated cell counts. Profiling relied on immunoSEQ multiplex PCR, and the TCRdb table lists in-frame clones only, not all of them. V, J and clone size were drawn from that table, and D and trimming were deduced from the DNA. In the table there are some 250,000 clones, approximately 86% of which are singletons. The V gene's germline CDR1 is MDHEN and CDR2 SYDVKM. With V trimmed by 7 bases and J by 4 bases, 10 bases remained unmatched. This CDR3 comprises 16 residues. This record comes from a study of blood T cell repertoires in COVID-19. Study context: The origin of the acute and convalescent COVID-19 samples was the United States, Italy and Spain. The analysed material was cDNA or gDNA that came from T cells, B-cell-depleted T cells, or PBMCs.

Material for sequencing was peripheral blood. The chain couples TRBV28 to TRBJ1-3; 10 bases agree with TRBD1. The source is a woman aged 25 to 39 who had recovered from COVID-19. CDR3 sequence reads: CASIPADRGHGNTIYF. CDR3 bases: TGTGCCAGCATCCCGGCCGACAGGGGGCACGGAAACACCATATATTTT.